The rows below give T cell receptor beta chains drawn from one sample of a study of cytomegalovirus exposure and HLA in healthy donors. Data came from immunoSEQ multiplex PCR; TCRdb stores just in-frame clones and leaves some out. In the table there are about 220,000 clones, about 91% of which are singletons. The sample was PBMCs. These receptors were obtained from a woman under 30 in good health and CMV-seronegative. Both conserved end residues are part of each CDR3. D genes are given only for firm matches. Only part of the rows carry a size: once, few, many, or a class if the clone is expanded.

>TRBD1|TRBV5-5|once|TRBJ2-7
TGTGCCAGCAGCTTGGCACAGGGGAGCTACGAGCAGTACTTC
CASSLAQGSYEQYF
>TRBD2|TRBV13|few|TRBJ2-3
TGTGCCAGCAGCATAAGAGCGGGAGGGGTGGATACGCAGTATTTT
CASSIRAGGVDTQYF
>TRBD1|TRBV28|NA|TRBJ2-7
TGTGCCAGCAGCCCCCAGACAGGGTATCGACACGAGCAGTACTTC
CASSPQTGYRHEQYF
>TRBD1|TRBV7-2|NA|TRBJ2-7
TGTGCCAGCAGCTTCGATAGGGACAGGGCACACGAGCAGTACTTC
CASSFDRDRAHEQYF
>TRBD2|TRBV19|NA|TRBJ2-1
TGTGCCAGTAGTCTTACTAGCGGGAGAAACGAGCAGTTCTTC
CASSLTSGRNEQFF
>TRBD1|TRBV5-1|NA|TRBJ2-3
TGCGCCAGCAGCTACGGACAGGGGCCTTCAGATACGCAGTATTTT
CASSYGQGPSDTQYF
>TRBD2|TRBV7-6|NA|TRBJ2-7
TGTGCCAGCAGCTTAGCCGGGGCTAGCGGCTCCTACGAGCAGTACTTC
CASSLAGASGSYEQYF
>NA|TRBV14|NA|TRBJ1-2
TGTGCCAGCAGCCAAGATCCAGGCGGGGGCTACACCTTC
CASSQDPGGGYTF
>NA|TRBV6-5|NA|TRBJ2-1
TGTGCCAGCAGTCCCGGGAGCGATGAGCAGTTCTTC
CASSPGSDEQFF
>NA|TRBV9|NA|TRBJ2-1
TGTGCCAGCAGCGTAGGCGGGGCCCGCGGAAATGAGCAGTTCTTC
CASSVGGARGNEQFF
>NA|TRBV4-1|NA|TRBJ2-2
TGCGCCAGCAGCCAAGGTGGGGGAGGTACGAACACCGGGGAGCTGTTTTTT
CASSQGGGGTNTGELFF
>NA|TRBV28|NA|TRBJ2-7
TGTGCCAGCAGTTTGAGGGGGCCCCTCGCGAGGCTAGCGGGTGCCTACGAGCAGTACTTC
CASSLRGPLARLAGAYEQYF
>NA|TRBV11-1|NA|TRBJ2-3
TGTGCCAGCAGCTTACTAGCAGATACGCAGTATTTT
CASSLLADTQYF
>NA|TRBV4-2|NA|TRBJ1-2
TGTGCCAGCAGCCAAGTCGGACAGAACTATGGCTACACCTTC
CASSQVGQNYGYTF
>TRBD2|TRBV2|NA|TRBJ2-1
TGTGCCAGCAGTGTAATTAGCGGGAGGGCCTATGGCAATGAGCAGTTCTTC
CASSVISGRAYGNEQFF
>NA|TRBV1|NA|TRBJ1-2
TGCACCAGCAGCCAAGATCTCGGGACAGGACCAGCTAACTATGGCTACACCTTC
CTSSQDLGTGPANYGYTF
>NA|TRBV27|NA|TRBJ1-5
TGTGCCACTAAAAGACCTGGGCGCAATCAGCCCCAGCATTTT
CATKRPGRNQPQHF
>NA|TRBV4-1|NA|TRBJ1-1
TGCGCCAGCAGCCAAGAGGCCCGGGTCAGAAGTGAAGCTTTCTTT
CASSQEARVRSEAFF
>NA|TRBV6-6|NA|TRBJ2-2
TGTGCCAGCAGTGGCCAGGGAATCGGGGAGCTGTTTTTT
CASSGQGIGELFF
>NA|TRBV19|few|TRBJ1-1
TGTGCCAGTAGTATCCCGATCAGTGGCACTGAAGCTTTCTTT
CASSIPISGTEAFF
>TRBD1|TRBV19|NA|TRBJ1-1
TGTGCCAGTAATAGTATCGGTGGGACAGGGAATCGCGGCACTGAAGCTTTCTTT
CASNSIGGTGNRGTEAFF
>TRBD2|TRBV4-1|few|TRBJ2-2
TGCGCCAGCAGCCCCCTGACTAGCGGGAGGGATTACACCGGGGAGCTGTTTTTT
CASSPLTSGRDYTGELFF
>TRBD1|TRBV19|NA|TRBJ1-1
TGTGCCAGTAGTCCCAGGACAGGGAGGGCTTTCTTT
CASSPRTGRAFF
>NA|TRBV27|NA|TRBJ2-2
TGTGCCAGCAGTTTATACCTAGTGGCGAACACCGGGGAGCTGTTTTTT
CASSLYLVANTGELFF
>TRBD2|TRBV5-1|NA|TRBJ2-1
TGCGCCAGCAGCTTGGGAATAAGTAGGGACTCCGGGGGGAGGCACAATGAGCAGTTCTTC
CASSLGISRDSGGRHNEQFF
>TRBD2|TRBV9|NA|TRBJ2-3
TGTGCCAGCAGCTTGGGGGGGACTAGCGGGAGACAGACAGATACGCAGTATTTT
CASSLGGTSGRQTDTQYF
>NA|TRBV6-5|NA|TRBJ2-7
TGTGCCAGCAGCCCTTCTGCAGGCTACGAGCAGTACTTC
CASSPSAGYEQYF
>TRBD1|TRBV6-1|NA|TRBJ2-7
TGTGCCAGCAGTAGCTCTAGGACAGGTACATACGAGCAGTACTTC
CASSSSRTGTYEQYF
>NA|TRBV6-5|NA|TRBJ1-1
TGTGCCAGCTTATCGGGAAAGAACACTGAAGCTTTCTTT
CASLSGKNTEAFF
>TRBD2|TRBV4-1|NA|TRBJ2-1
TGCGCCAGCAGCCAAGATCCAGGGAGGGTTACACTTTCCTACAATGAGCAGTTCTTC
CASSQDPGRVTLSYNEQFF
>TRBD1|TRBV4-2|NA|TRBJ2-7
TGTGCCAGCAGCCAACTGACAGGGAGATCCTACGAGCAGTACTTC
CASSQLTGRSYEQYF
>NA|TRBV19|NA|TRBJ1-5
TGTGCCAGTAGTATCCCCAGGGGCAATCAGCCCCAGCATTTT
CASSIPRGNQPQHF
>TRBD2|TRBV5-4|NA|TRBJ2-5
TGTGCCAGCAGCCAGAGCGGGGGGCTGGTAGAGACCCAGTACTTC
CASSQSGGLVETQYF
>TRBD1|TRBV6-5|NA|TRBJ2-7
TGTGCCAGCAGTTACGAGGGACAGGGTTCCTACGAGCAGTACTTC
CASSYEGQGSYEQYF
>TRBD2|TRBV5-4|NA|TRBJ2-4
TGTGCCAGCAGCTTATCCTCGTCGGGAGGGCCACGGAACATTCAGTACTTC
CASSLSSSGGPRNIQYF
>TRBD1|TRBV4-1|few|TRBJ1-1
TGCGCCAGCAGCGACAGGGGATGGGGGAAAGCTTTCTTT
CASSDRGWGKAFF
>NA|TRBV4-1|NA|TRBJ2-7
TGCGCCAGCAGCCAAGTCGGTCCCCAACACGAGCAGTACTTC
CASSQVGPQHEQYF
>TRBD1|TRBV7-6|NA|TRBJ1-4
TGTGCCAGCAGTACAGGGGAGGCTAATGAAAAACTGTTTTTT
CASSTGEANEKLFF
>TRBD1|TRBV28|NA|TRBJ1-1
TGTGCCAGCAGTTTCCGGGACAGGGGGCTAAACACTGAAGCTTTCTTT
CASSFRDRGLNTEAFF
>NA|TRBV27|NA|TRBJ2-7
TGTGCCAGCAGTTCAGAATTAAGGGGCCACGAGCAGTACTTC
CASSSELRGHEQYF
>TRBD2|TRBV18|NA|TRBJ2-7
TGTGCCAGCTCACAACTAGCGGGAGACTACGAGCAGTACTTC
CASSQLAGDYEQYF
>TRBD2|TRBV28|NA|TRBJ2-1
TGTGCCAGCAGTCGGACGCAGGGACTAGCGGGTTCCAATGAGCAGTTCTTC
CASSRTQGLAGSNEQFF
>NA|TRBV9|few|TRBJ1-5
TGTGCCAGCAGCGTCGGCGGGGATAATCAGCCCCAGCATTTT
CASSVGGDNQPQHF
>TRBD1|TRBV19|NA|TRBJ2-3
TGTGCCAGTAGTATCCCCCGGACAGGGGAAGATACGCAGTATTTT
CASSIPRTGEDTQYF
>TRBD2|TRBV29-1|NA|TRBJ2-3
TGCAGCCTTTCTCTAGCGGGGCCGGGAGATACGCAGTATTTT
CSLSLAGPGDTQYF
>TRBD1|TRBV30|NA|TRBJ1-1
TGTGCCTGGAGTCCGACGCGACAGGGTTTAGCTTTCTTT
CAWSPTRQGLAFF